These 3 T cell receptor beta chains were all obtained from the same sample, sequenced in a study of T-cell memory formation after mild COVID-19. TCRdb passed the 5' RACE reads through MiXCR, listing each CDR3 protein once. The sample includes a few hundred thousand distinct CDR3 sequences, about 23% of them seen just once. Source material: PBMCs or a T cell subset sorted from them (not recorded which). These receptors were obtained from an adult woman who had mild COVID-19 (a few samples of this study predate the infection). Cell type and time point are not known.

This clonotype was picked up a small number of times. The chain uses TRBV5-4 and TRBJ2-5, with 10 bases lining up with TRBD1. The V gene's germline CDR1 is SGHNT and CDR2 YYREEE (reference sequence). The J segment lost 5 bases and the V segment lost 4 bases, leaving 5 bases of the junction unmatched. The CDR3 is 14 amino acids. The CDR3, as DNA: TGTGCCAGCAGCCAGACAGGGGGCGCGGAGACCCAGTACTTC. This codes for CASSQTGGAETQYF.

A few counts support this clonotype. This chain links TRBV15 with TRBJ2-2; D remains ambiguous. Germline V gene lookup returns CDR1 LNHNV and CDR2 YYDKDF (reference sequence). Trimming cost V 8 bases and J 2 bases, with 12 bases left between them. The CDR3 has 14 residues. CDR3 residues: CATGGGRNTGELFF. CDR3 bases: TGTGCCACCGGTGGCGGCAGAAACACCGGGGAGCTGTTTTTT.

This clonotype was seen only a few times. The V call is TRBV7-9, the J call TRBJ2-7; D possibly corresponds to TRBD1 (5 bases). This CDR3 has 15 residues. Germline V gives CDR1 SEHNR, CDR2 FQNEAQ (reference sequence). Trimming removed 5 bases at V and 5 bases at J, with 19 bases between. The CDR3 reads CASSLEKQGVNEQYF. Here the CDR3 DNA reads TGTGCCAGCAGCCTCGAGAAGCAGGGTGTTAACGAGCAGTACTTC. The whole variable domain, filled in from reference TRBV7-9 and TRBJ2-7, reads DTGVSQNPRHKITKRGQNVTFRCDPISEHNRLYWYRQTLGQGPEFLTYFQNEAQLEKSRLLSDRFSAERPKGSFSTLEIQRTEQGDSAMYLCASSLEKQGVNEQYFGPGTRLTVT.